The sample holds a few counts of the clone carrying this TCR beta chain. The antigen is unknown. These data come from a study of T cells after yellow fever vaccination. Study-level points and caveats: Post-booster samples contained most primary-vaccination clones (approximately 96% CD4, around 88% CD8).

TCRdb processed the 5' RACE reads anew with MiXCR; each CDR3 protein has one entry. The sample has approximately 120,000 distinct CDR3 sequences, nearly 15% seen once. This sample comprised CD8+ T cells sorted from PBMCs, obtained 5 days after the yellow fever booster vaccination. The source is a young man who received the YFV17D yellow fever vaccine.

For the CDR3, the DNA is TGTGCCAGCAGTTTTGCCAGGACAGATACGCAGTATTTT. Amino acids: CASSFARTDTQYF. The rearrangement links TRBV12-3 or TRBV12-4 to TRBJ2-3; D ambiguous. The CDR3 sequence is 13 residues long. V was clipped by 3 bases and J by 3 bases, with 7 bases between them.